This passage covers 15 T cell receptor beta chains from one sample sequenced in a study of cytomegalovirus exposure and HLA in healthy donors. PCR amplification relied on 60 Vbeta primers (plus 13 Jbeta primers). Measured with immunoSEQ multiplex PCR; TCRdb has only the in-frame clones, and not every one. The sample contains about 94,000 clones, approximately 80% of which appear only once. Sequenced material: PBMCs. The receptor source for this set is a human donor in good health.

J is TRBJ2-3 and V is TRBV10-2; D ambiguous. The V and J ends lost 6 bases and 8 bases respectively, with 24 bases between them. Looked up from germline, CDR1 is WSHSY and CDR2 is SAAADI. The CDR3 runs to 16 residues. The CDR3 protein is CASRDGVAANIGTQYF. CDR3 DNA: TGCGCCAGCAGGGATGGTGTGGCAGCGAATATCGGTACGCAGTATTTT.

The J gene is TRBJ2-7, the V gene TRBV19; 13 bases fit TRBD2. CDR3 length: 15 amino acids. V was clipped by 3 bases and J by 7 bases; unmatched bases: 6. CDR1 is LNHDA and CDR2 is SQIVND in the germline V gene (reference sequence). This CDR3 reads CASSIPGLAGLEQYF. The CDR3 region has the DNA TGTGCCAGTAGTATCCCGGGACTAGCGGGGTTAGAGCAGTACTTC.

The chain employs TRBV7-9 and TRBJ1-4, with TRBD1 matching over 9 bases. V shed 1 base, J shed 4 bases, and the junction held 7 bases outside the gene matches. The CDR3 contains 17 residues. Germline V gives CDR1 SEHNR, CDR2 FQNEAQ (reference sequence). CDR3 coding DNA: TGTGCCAGCAGCTTAGGGGGACAGGGATGGATTAATGAAAAACTGTTTTTT. As protein: CASSLGGQGWINEKLFF.

The chain is built from TRBV6-1 and TRBJ2-5; tentatively, D is TRBD2 (6 bases). The ends were cut back, 6 bases at V and 1 base at J, with 12 bases in the middle. The germline V gene has CDR1 MNHNS and CDR2 SASEGT. CDR3 length equals 14 residues. The CDR3 is CASRFLGLQETQYF. The CDR3 DNA is TGTGCCAGCAGATTCCTGGGACTCCAAGAGACCCAGTACTTC.

The chain employs TRBV4-3 and TRBJ2-2; possibly TRBD2 for D (6 bases). Trimming removed 0 bases at V and 4 bases at J, with 21 bases between. CDR3 size: 19 residues. Germline CDR1 reads LGHNA; CDR2 reads YSLEER. The CDR3 region has the DNA TGCGCCAGCAGCCAAGACCCGCTCGGAGTGGGAGGTGGCACCGGGGAGCTGTTTTTT. As protein: CASSQDPLGVGGGTGELFF.

The chain recombines TRBV18 with TRBJ2-2; TRBD2 might be the D (6 bases). The V gene's germline CDR1 is KGHSH and CDR2 LQKENI. The V gene lost 1 base and the J gene lost 5 bases, with 8 bases spanning the gap. The CDR3 is 14 residues long. CDR3 sequence reads: CASSPLGGTGELFF. As DNA, the CDR3 is TGTGCCAGCTCACCACTTGGGGGGACCGGGGAGCTGTTTTTT.

V usage is TRBV7-8 and J usage is TRBJ2-5; tentatively, D is TRBD1 (6 bases). There are 15 residues in the CDR3. Germline V gene sequence: CDR1 SGHVS, CDR2 FQNEAQ. Trimming cost V 6 bases and J 7 bases, with 21 bases left between them. CDR3 sequence (DNA): TGTGCCAGCAGTCGACGGAGGATGGACAGAGGGACCCAGTACTTC. Translation: CASSRRRMDRGTQYF. The whole variable domain, filled in from reference TRBV7-8 and TRBJ2-5, reads GAGVSQSPRYKVAKRGQDVALRCDPISGHVSLFWYQQALGQGPEFLTYFQNEAQLDKSGLPSDRFFAERPEGSVSTLKIQRTQQEDSAVYLCASSRRRMDRGTQYFGPGTRLLVL.

With respect to this clone: A read error may produce the germline difference seen at one junction end. This rearrangement joins TRBV9 to TRBJ1-2; D call uncertain. Germline loops: CDR1 SGDLS, CDR2 YYNGEE. The CDR3 is 16 residues long. The CDR3, as DNA: TGTGCCAGCAGCGTAGGAGGGCGGGTTACACCCTTGCCCGACAACTTC. Translation: CASSVGGRVTPLPDNF.

The genes are TRBV19 and TRBJ2-7, with D hard to call. The CDR3 loop spans 13 amino acids. Trimming left V 5 bases short and J 5 bases short, with 13 bases between. Germline lookup yields CDR1 LNHDA and CDR2 SQIVND (reference sequence). The CDR3 sequence is CASSATPYNEQYF. In DNA, the CDR3 is TGTGCCAGTAGTGCGACACCCTATAACGAGCAGTACTTC.

The chain uses TRBV15 and TRBJ1-1; D is uncertain. The length of the CDR3 is 13 residues. CDR1 is LNHNV, CDR2 YYDKDF, per germline (reference sequence). V was pared by 5 bases and J by 4 bases, with 11 bases between. CDR3 amino acids: CATSYDLGTEAFF. The CDR3 DNA sequence: TGTGCCACCAGCTACGACTTGGGCACTGAAGCTTTCTTT.

The chain joins TRBV6-1 to TRBJ2-1; D uncertain. The V gene lost 5 bases and the J gene lost 5 bases, with 7 bases spanning the gap. This CDR3 is built from 12 residues. The V gene's germline CDR1 is MNHNS and CDR2 SASEGT. CDR3 region: CASSWSDNEQFF. The DNA for the CDR3 is TGTGCCAGCAGTTGGTCAGACAATGAGCAGTTCTTC.

This chain connects TRBV19 to TRBJ2-5; TRBD1 agrees at 7 bases. V gave up 5 bases and J gave up 4 bases; unmatched junction bases: 7. The CDR3 length is 14 residues. The germline V gene encodes CDR1 LNHDA and CDR2 SQIVND (reference sequence). CDR3 sequence: CASSGQEQGETQYF. For the CDR3, the DNA is TGTGCCAGTAGTGGACAGGAACAAGGAGAGACCCAGTACTTC.

The chain uses TRBV19 and TRBJ1-5; D is ambiguous. In germline, CDR1 is LNHDA, CDR2 SQIVND (reference sequence). Between the trimmed V and J ends, which lost 7 bases and 5 bases, there was a span of 15 bases. The CDR3 has 14 amino acids. CDR3 in DNA: TGTGCCAGTAACTTCATGGGCTCCCATCAGCCCCAGCATTTT. Protein sequence: CASNFMGSHQPQHF.

This clone has a handful of counts. This chain uses TRBV2 with TRBJ2-7, with TRBD2 matching 7 bases. CDR3 length: 16 amino acids. V dropped 2 bases and J dropped 5; count of bases not matched to a gene: 12. CDR1 SNHLY and CDR2 FYNNEI come from the germline V gene. In DNA, the CDR3 is TGTGCCAGCAGTGAAAGGGCCTACGGGGGGTGGAACGAGCAGTACTTC. Translating it yields CASSERAYGGWNEQYF.

The V and J genes are TRBV9 and TRBJ2-1, with 9 bases lining up with TRBD1. The trim removed 4 bases at V and 7 bases at J, leaving 12 bases unmatched. Germline lookup yields CDR1 SGDLS and CDR2 YYNGEE. The CDR3 extends over 16 amino acids. CDR3 protein: CASSTNPNRGLNEQFF. For the CDR3, the DNA is TGTGCCAGCAGCACGAACCCCAACAGGGGGCTTAATGAGCAGTTCTTC.